This paragraph covers one TCR beta chain sequence. Its target is not known. Mismatch with germline at one junction end may stem from a read error. This sample's RNA came from whole unsorted tissue. The normal lung tissue was taken more than 3 cm from the tumor edge. This sample is part of a study of tumor and adjacent non-tumor tissue in lung cancer. Across the whole study: On average, productive TCRbeta reads reached about 4.17 million per sample. Study-wide results and limits: Tumor repertoires had a smaller top 100 clone share than normal lung.

The V gene's germline CDR1 is SQVTM and CDR2 ANQGSEA. This CDR3 is 15 amino acids long. A modified ARM-PCR protocol with three rounds of nested PCR amplified TCRbeta. TCRdb reprocessed the multiplex PCR reads with MiXCR, giving one entry per CDR3 protein. The sample holds over 80,000 distinct CDR3 sequences; more than 65% are singletons and the top ten take roughly 22%. The TCR comes from a woman aged 50 to 65 with non-small cell lung cancer. The specimen sequenced was distant non-tumor lung tissue. The chain is built from TRBV29-1 and TRBJ2-2; 7 bases line up with TRBD1. CDR3 region: CSVKTGQLNTWELFF. CDR3 bases: TGCAGCGTTAAGACGGGACAGCTCAACACCTGGGAGCTGTTTTTT.